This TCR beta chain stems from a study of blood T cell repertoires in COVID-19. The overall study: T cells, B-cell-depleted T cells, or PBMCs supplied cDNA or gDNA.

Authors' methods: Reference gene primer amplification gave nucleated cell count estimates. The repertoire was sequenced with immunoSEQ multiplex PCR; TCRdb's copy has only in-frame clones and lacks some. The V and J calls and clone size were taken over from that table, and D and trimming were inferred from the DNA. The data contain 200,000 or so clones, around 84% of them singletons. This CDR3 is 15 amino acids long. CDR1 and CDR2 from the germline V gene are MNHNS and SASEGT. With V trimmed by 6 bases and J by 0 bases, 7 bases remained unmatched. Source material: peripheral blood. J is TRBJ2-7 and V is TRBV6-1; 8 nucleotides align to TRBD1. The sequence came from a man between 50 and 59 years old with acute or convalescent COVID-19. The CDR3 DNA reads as TGTGCCAGCAGCGGCGGACAGGGAAGCTCCTACGAGCAGTACTTC. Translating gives CASSGGQGSSYEQYF.